The 8 T cell receptor beta chains listed next were all sequenced from one sample in a study of cytomegalovirus exposure and HLA in healthy donors. Vbeta (60) and Jbeta (13) primers were used in the PCR. Method: immunoSEQ multiplex PCR; TCRdb's copy keeps in-frame clones and lacks some. This sample has 96,000 or so clones, with under 85% found just once. Sequencing input: PBMCs. These receptors were collected from a woman between 65 and 79 years old in good health and CMV-seropositive.

The count of this clone is one. This chain's CDR3 is CASSAAYEQYF. CDR3 DNA sequence: TGTGCCAGCAGCGCGGCCTACGAGCAGTACTTC. The chain employs TRBV2 and TRBJ2-7; D remains ambiguous. From germline, CDR1 is SNHLY and CDR2 FYNNEI. V lost 6 bases and J lost 2, with 5 bases in between. The CDR3 is 11 residues long.

The rearrangement uses TRBV5-6 and TRBJ2-7; a weak D match, TRBD2 (6 bases). The CDR3 runs to 14 residues. Looked up from germline, CDR1 is SGHDT and CDR2 is YYEEEE. The ends were cut back, 6 bases at V and 7 bases at J, with 20 bases in the middle. The CDR3 spells CASNTVAALREQYF. The DNA of the CDR3 is TGTGCCAGCAACACAGTAGCGGCCTTAAGAGAGCAGTACTTC.

J is TRBJ1-6 and V is TRBV5-4, with 7 positions matching TRBD1. The junction had 7 bases not matched to a gene; V was cut back by 4 bases and J by 0 bases. The germline gives CDR1 SGHNT, CDR2 YYREEE (reference sequence). The CDR3 covers 17 residues. This chain's CDR3 is CASSAGQFSSYNSPLHF. CDR3 DNA sequence: TGTGCCAGCAGCGCGGGACAGTTTAGCTCCTATAATTCACCCCTCCACTTT.

V and J are TRBV11-2 and TRBJ1-2; D is possibly TRBD1 (5 bases). The V gene lost 4 bases and the J gene lost 5 bases, with 11 bases spanning the gap. The germline V gene has CDR1 SGHAT and CDR2 FQNNGV. The CDR3 loop spans 13 amino acids. CDR3 sequence reads: CASSSAGRYGYTF. In DNA, the CDR3 is TGTGCCAGCAGCTCGGCGGGGCGGTATGGCTACACCTTC.

This clone appeared a few times. This rearrangement joins TRBV2 to TRBJ2-7, with D possibly being TRBD2 (6 bases). Trimming shortened V by 6 bases and J by 1 base, and 13 bases separated the two germline ends. The V gene's germline CDR1 is SNHLY and CDR2 FYNNEI. The CDR3 consists of 14 residues. This CDR3 is CASRTGLVSYEQYF. CDR3 DNA: TGTGCCAGCAGGACGGGACTTGTTTCCTACGAGCAGTACTTC.

This clone was counted only a few times. V is TRBV9 and J is TRBJ1-4, with D possibly matching TRBD1 (6 bases). The ends were cut back, 3 bases at V and 8 bases at J, with 17 bases in the middle. In germline, CDR1 is SGDLS, CDR2 YYNGEE. The CDR3 spans 15 residues. The DNA for the CDR3 is TGTGCCAGCAGCGAAGTGGGGGCGCGTGGCGAAAAACTGTTTTTT. Translated: CASSEVGARGEKLFF.

The J gene is TRBJ2-7, the V gene TRBV11-2; TRBD1 might be the D (6 bases). The CDR3 covers 15 residues. CDR1 SGHAT and CDR2 FQNNGV come from the germline V gene. Trimming shortened V by 0 bases and J by 2 bases, and 11 bases separated the two germline ends. The CDR3 sequence is CASSLEVGHTYEQYF. CDR3 nucleotides: TGTGCCAGCAGCTTAGAGGTGGGACACACCTACGAGCAGTACTTC.

This chain joins TRBV2 and TRBJ2-3; D might be TRBD2 (5 bases). The germline gives CDR1 SNHLY, CDR2 FYNNEI. V lost 6 bases and J lost 2, with 9 bases in between. The CDR3 extends over 13 amino acids. In nucleotides, the CDR3 is TGTGCCAGCAGACCGGACTCCACAGATACGCAGTATTTT. Protein: CASRPDSTDTQYF.